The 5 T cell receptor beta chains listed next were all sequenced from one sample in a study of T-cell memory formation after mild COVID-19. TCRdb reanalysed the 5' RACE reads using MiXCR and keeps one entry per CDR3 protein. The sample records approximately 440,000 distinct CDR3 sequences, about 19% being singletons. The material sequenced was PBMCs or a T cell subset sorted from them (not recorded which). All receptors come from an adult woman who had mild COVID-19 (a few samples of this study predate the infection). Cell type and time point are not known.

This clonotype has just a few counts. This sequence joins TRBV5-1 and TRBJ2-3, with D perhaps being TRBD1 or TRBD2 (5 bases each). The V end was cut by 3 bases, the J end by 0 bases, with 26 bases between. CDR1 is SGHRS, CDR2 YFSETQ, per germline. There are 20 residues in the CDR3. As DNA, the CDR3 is TGCGCCAGCAGCTGGCCCCGGAGTGGGGGACGGTACTCTAGCACAGATACGCAGTATTTT. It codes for CASSWPRSGGRYSSTDTQYF.

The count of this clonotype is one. CDR3 nucleotide sequence: TGTGCCAGCAGCCAGCCGGGGGCTGGCGTTTGGACCCAGTACTTC. Protein product: CASSQPGAGVWTQYF. The chain couples TRBV14 to TRBJ2-5; D is perhaps TRBD1 or TRBD2 (6 bases each). Germline assignment: CDR1 SGHDN and CDR2 FVKESK. V was pared by 3 bases and J by 7 bases, with 18 bases between. The CDR3 covers 15 residues.

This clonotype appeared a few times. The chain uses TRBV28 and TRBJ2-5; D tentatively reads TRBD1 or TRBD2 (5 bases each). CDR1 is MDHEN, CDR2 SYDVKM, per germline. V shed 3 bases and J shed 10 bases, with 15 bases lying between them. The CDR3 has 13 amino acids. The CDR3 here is CASSFAGTPDQYF. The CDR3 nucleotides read TGTGCCAGCAGTTTCGCTGGGACGCCCGACCAGTACTTC. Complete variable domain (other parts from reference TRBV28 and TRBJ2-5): DVKVTQSSRYLVKRTGEKVFLECVQDMDHENMFWYRQDPGLGLRLIYFSYDVKMKEKGDIPEGYSVSREKKERFSLILESASTNQTSMYLCASSFAGTPDQYFGPGTRLLVL.

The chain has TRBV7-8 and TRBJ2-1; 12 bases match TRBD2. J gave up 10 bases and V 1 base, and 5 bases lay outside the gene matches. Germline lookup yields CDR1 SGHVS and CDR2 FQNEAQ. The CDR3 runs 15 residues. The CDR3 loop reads CASSLGTSGIYEQFF. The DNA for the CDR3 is TGTGCCAGCAGCTTAGGGACTAGCGGGATCTACGAGCAGTTCTTC. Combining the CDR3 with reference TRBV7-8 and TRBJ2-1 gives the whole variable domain GAGVSQSPRYKVAKRGQDVALRCDPISGHVSLFWYQQALGQGPEFLTYFQNEAQLDKSGLPSDRFFAERPEGSVSTLKIQRTQQEDSAVYLCASSLGTSGIYEQFFGPGTRLTVL.

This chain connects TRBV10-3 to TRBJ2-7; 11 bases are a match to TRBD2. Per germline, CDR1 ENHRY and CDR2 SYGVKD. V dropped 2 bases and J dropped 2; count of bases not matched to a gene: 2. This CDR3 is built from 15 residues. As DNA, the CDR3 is TGTGCCATCAGTGAGGGGACTAGCGGAGCCTACGAGCAGTACTTC. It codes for CAISEGTSGAYEQYF.